A single sample is the source of the 25 T cell receptor beta chains below, sequenced in a study of CD8 T cells in ankylosing spondylitis. Each CDR3 protein is one row after TCRdb ran MiXCR on the 5' RACE reads. This sample has around 140,000 distinct CDR3 sequences, with about 10% found just once. Input material: blood, either unsorted or a sorted T cell fraction (not recorded which). These receptors originate from a female donor with ankylosing spondylitis or in good health (not recorded which).

The table lists this clonotype with many counts. The CDR3 DNA sequence: TGTGCCATCAGTGAGAACCCACGAGATACGCAGTATTTT. This encodes CAISENPRDTQYF. This chain connects TRBV10-3 to TRBJ2-3; D unclear. V was cut by 2 bases and J by 5 bases, with 8 bases left in between. The CDR3 sequence is 13 residues long. The germline CDR1 and CDR2 sequences are ENHRY and SYGVKD.

This clonotype was detected many times. The chain joins TRBV12-3 or TRBV12-4 to TRBJ2-7; 9 bases are a match to TRBD1. This CDR3 spans 14 amino acids. The trim removed 3 bases at V and 5 bases at J, leaving 5 bases unmatched. The CDR3 DNA is TGTGCCAGCAGTTTGACAGGGGGAAAGAACGAGCAGTACTTC. As protein: CASSLTGGKNEQYF.

This clonotype was seen ten or more times. The chain couples TRBV6-1 to TRBJ2-7; possibly TRBD2 for D (6 bases). This CDR3 is 14 amino acids long. Trimming took 8 bases from V and 1 from J, leaving 15 bases between them. Germline lookup yields CDR1 MNHNS and CDR2 SASEGT. The CDR3 sequence is CASFPGGSSYEQYF. In DNA form, the CDR3 reads TGTGCCAGCTTTCCCGGGGGATCATCCTACGAGCAGTACTTC.

In this sample, this clonotype turned up many times. The V gene is TRBV5-1, the J gene TRBJ1-4, with D unresolved. Trimming shortened V by 0 bases and J by 7 bases, and 10 bases separated the two germline ends. The CDR3 has 14 residues. The V gene's germline CDR1 is SGHRS and CDR2 YFSETQ. CDR3 sequence reads: CASSLGIGGEKLFF. CDR3 nucleotides: TGCGCCAGCAGCTTGGGGATAGGTGGTGAAAAACTGTTTTTT.

This clonotype was seen ten or more times. CDR3 amino acids: CASNGGSYEQYF. Here the CDR3 DNA reads TGTGCCAGCAATGGGGGGTCCTACGAGCAGTACTTC. The rearrangement joins TRBV6-6 to TRBJ2-7; possible D gene TRBD2, 6 bases. The CDR3 runs to 12 residues. V was shortened by 7 bases and J by 1 base, with 8 bases between the two germline ends. Looked up from germline, CDR1 is MNHNY and CDR2 is SVGAGI (reference sequence).

This clonotype was found many times. J is TRBJ1-3 and V is TRBV20-1, with D hard to call. The V end was cut by 0 bases, the J end by 3 bases, with 12 bases between. CDR1 DFQATT and CDR2 SNEGSKA come from the germline V gene (reference sequence). The CDR3 has 15 residues. CDR3 protein: CSARDKFLGGNTIYF. The CDR3 coding sequence is TGCAGTGCTAGAGATAAGTTTCTAGGTGGAAACACCATATATTTT.

This clonotype has ten or more counts. V and J are TRBV30 and TRBJ1-2; 7 bases fit TRBD1. Germline V gene lookup returns CDR1 GTSNPN and CDR2 SVGIG (reference sequence). With 0 bases clipped from V and 6 bases from J, the junction kept 7 bases outside the gene matches. The CDR3 spans 14 residues. The DNA for the CDR3 is TGTGCCTGGAGTGTATCAGGGGGACAGAATGGCTACACCTTC. Translation gives CAWSVSGGQNGYTF.

This clonotype appeared many times. CDR3 nucleotide sequence: TGCAGTGCCTATCGGGCAGGCGTCTCCTACGAGCAGTACTTC. Translated, it gives CSAYRAGVSYEQYF. The gene calls are TRBV20-1 and TRBJ2-7, with unresolved D. Trimming stripped 6 bases from V and 0 bases from J, with 15 bases between. This CDR3 has 14 amino acids. Germline CDR1 is DFQATT and CDR2 is SNEGSKA (reference sequence).

At least ten counts were recorded for this clonotype. The chain has TRBV29-1 and TRBJ2-5; 7 bases are a match to TRBD1. Germline trimming cut 3 bases from V and 5 bases from J; bases unmatched to any gene: 6. CDR1 SQVTM and CDR2 ANQGSEA come from the germline V gene. The CDR3 is 13 residues long. The CDR3 DNA is TGCAGCGTTGACCAAGGGGGCTGGGAGACCCAGTACTTC. It specifies CSVDQGGWETQYF.

This clonotype appeared many times. This chain joins TRBV12-3 or TRBV12-4 and TRBJ1-1, with D unclear. This CDR3 comprises 12 residues. The V gene lost 6 bases and the J gene lost 7 bases, with 12 bases spanning the gap. CDR3 nucleotides: TGTGCCAGCAGACTTATAGGGTATGAAGCTTTCTTT. Its protein product is CASRLIGYEAFF.

Points on this clonotype: Possible read error: a much larger clone is one base away. The chain carries TRBV6-2 or TRBV6-3 and TRBJ1-1, with D unclear. Per the germline V gene, CDR1 is MNHEY and CDR2 is SVGEGT. Trimming took off 0 bases at V and 0 bases at J, with 5 bases between the two ends. The length of the CDR3 is 14 residues. The CDR3 DNA is TGTGCCAGCAGTTACTCGGCCATGAACACTGAAGCTTTCTTT. Translating it yields CASSYSAMNTEAFF.

There are many counts of this clonotype. The CDR3 DNA sequence: TGTGCCAGCAGCTTGGGGGGGGAATTCTACGAGCAGTACTTC. As protein: CASSLGGEFYEQYF. The chain recombines TRBV12-3 or TRBV12-4 with TRBJ2-7, with TRBD2 identical over 7 bases. With V trimmed by 6 bases and J by 3 bases, 8 bases remained unmatched. The CDR3 has 14 amino acids.

This clonotype has a handful of counts. This sequence joins TRBV27 and TRBJ1-6; D ambiguous. V was clipped by 6 bases and J by 9 bases, with 15 bases between them. The CDR3 length is 14 residues. Germline loops: CDR1 MNHEY, CDR2 SMNVEV (reference sequence). CDR3 nucleotide sequence: TGTGCCAGCAGCTCCCTGGGTGAGAGTTCACCCCTCCACTTT. Translated, it gives CASSSLGESSPLHF.

Ten or more counts support this clonotype. This chain connects TRBV28 to TRBJ2-5, with TRBD2 matching 7 bases. The CDR3 sequence is 14 residues long. Trimming at V came to 3 bases and at J to 1 base, leaving 2 bases not matched to a gene. CDR1 MDHEN and CDR2 SYDVKM come from the germline V gene. The CDR3 DNA reads TGTGCCAGCAGTTTCAGCGGGGTCCAAGAGACCCAGTACTTC. Its protein product is CASSFSGVQETQYF. Looking up the rest from reference TRBV28 and TRBJ2-5 gives the full variable domain: DVKVTQSSRYLVKRTGEKVFLECVQDMDHENMFWYRQDPGLGLRLIYFSYDVKMKEKGDIPEGYSVSREKKERFSLILESASTNQTSMYLCASSFSGVQETQYFGPGTRLLVL.

The V gene is TRBV2, the J gene TRBJ2-7; 9 positions agree with TRBD2. This CDR3 spans 14 amino acids. Trimming at V came to 7 bases and at J to 2 bases, leaving 6 bases not matched to a gene. Germline V gene data show CDR1 as SNHLY and CDR2 as FYNNEI. CDR3 sequence reads: CASTPGLAPYEQYF. The CDR3 coding sequence is TGTGCCAGCACACCGGGACTAGCCCCCTACGAGCAGTACTTC.

This clonotype was seen many times. The gene calls are TRBV20-1 and TRBJ2-7, with D possibly TRBD2 on 6 matching bases. Germline V CDR1 and CDR2: DFQATT, SNEGSKA (reference sequence). V shed 1 base and J shed 2 bases, with 12 bases lying between them. The CDR3 runs 14 residues. The CDR3 reads CSARAGDRPYEQYF. DNA of the CDR3: TGCAGTGCTAGAGCGGGAGACCGACCCTACGAGCAGTACTTC.

Comment on this clonotype: With a much larger clone just one base away, this may be a read error. This chain links TRBV10-3 with TRBJ2-3; D possibly corresponds to TRBD2 (6 bases). The germline CDR1 and CDR2 sequences are ENHRY and SYGVKD. The CDR3 extends over 12 amino acids. Here the CDR3 reads CVAEDGSGTQYF. In DNA, the CDR3 is TGTGTCGCGGAGGACGGGAGTGGTACGCAGTATTTT.

The sample holds many counts of this clonotype. V usage is TRBV12-3 or TRBV12-4 and J usage is TRBJ2-7; a possible D gene is TRBD1 (5 bases). V lost 4 bases and J 3 bases, leaving 10 bases between the germline ends. This CDR3 region has 13 residues. The CDR3 sequence is CASSWGPRYEQYF. Written as DNA, the CDR3 is TGTGCCAGCAGTTGGGGCCCCCGCTACGAGCAGTACTTC.

This clonotype was counted many times. The gene calls are TRBV7-8 and TRBJ2-4; tentatively, D is TRBD1 or TRBD2 (5 bases each). The germline V and J ends were trimmed by 5 bases and 0 bases, with 17 bases remaining between them. CDR1 and CDR2 from the germline V gene are SGHVS and FQNEAQ. CDR3 length: 17 residues. CDR3 nucleotides: TGTGCCAGCAGCCCAATGGGGGACGGAGGAGCCAAAAACATTCAGTACTTC. This codes for CASSPMGDGGAKNIQYF.

As regards this clonotype: A clone one base away is much larger, so this may be a read error. V and J are TRBV30 and TRBJ1-2; a possible D gene is TRBD1 (5 bases). This CDR3 is 12 amino acids long. The germline gives CDR1 GTSNPN, CDR2 SVGIG (reference sequence). The CDR3 here is CAWSGGDGGDTF. The CDR3 nucleotides are TGTGCCTGGAGTGGGGGGGACGGTGGCGACACCTTC.

To note about this clonotype: A read error may explain this, as a much larger clone is one base away. The J gene is TRBJ2-7, the V gene TRBV11-2; the match to TRBD1 covers 9 bases. The CDR3 runs 14 residues. Germline values: CDR1 SGHAT, CDR2 FQNNGV. The chain's CDR3 is CAGSLGTGTYEQYF. The DNA for the CDR3 is TGTGCCGGCAGCTTAGGGACAGGGACCTACGAGCAGTACTTC.

The gene calls are TRBV13 and TRBJ2-7, with a weak D call TRBD2 (6 bases). Germline V gene sequence: CDR1 PRHDT, CDR2 FYEKMQ (reference sequence). CDR3 size: 14 residues. The V gene lost 0 bases and the J gene lost 3 bases, with 9 bases spanning the gap. As DNA, the CDR3 is TGTGCCAGCAGCTTAGGCGGGAGTGTCTACGAGCAGTACTTC. Protein sequence: CASSLGGSVYEQYF.

This clonotype was recorded many times. This chain connects TRBV2 to TRBJ2-3, with D possibly TRBD2 on 7 matching bases. CDR1 and CDR2 (germline): SNHLY, FYNNEI. With 5 bases removed from V and 5 bases from J, the gap between germline ends came to 14 bases. The length of the CDR3 is 14 residues. The CDR3 sequence is CASSSGGLGDTQYF. CDR3 DNA: TGTGCCAGCAGTTCCGGGGGGCTCGGAGATACGCAGTATTTT.

This clonotype was counted a few times. This rearrangement joins TRBV7-3 to TRBJ2-2; D unresolved. This CDR3 is built from 14 residues. Germline V gene sequence: CDR1 SGHTA, CDR2 FQGTGA. V was trimmed by 5 bases and J by 1 base, leaving 8 bases between them. This chain's CDR3 is CASSASGNTGELFF. In DNA form, the CDR3 reads TGTGCCAGCAGCGCCTCAGGGAACACCGGGGAGCTGTTTTTT.

In this sample, this clonotype turned up many times. This rearrangement joins TRBV6-1 to TRBJ2-3; 9 bases map to TRBD1. The CDR3 is made up of 14 amino acids. V was clipped by 7 bases and J by 1 base; unmatched bases: 3. Germline V gene sequence: CDR1 MNHNS, CDR2 SASEGT. CDR3 in amino acids: CASTWDRGTDTQYF. Here the CDR3 DNA reads TGTGCCAGCACCTGGGACAGGGGCACAGATACGCAGTATTTT.